The 25 T cell receptor beta chains below were found in one sample sequenced in a study of T cells in Graves' hyperthyroidism and ophthalmopathy. Amplification of TCR beta CDR3 regions was performed using RNA transcripts as template. TCR CDR3 regions were first amplified by RT-PCR with HTBI primers. TCRdb processed the multiplex PCR reads anew with MiXCR; each CDR3 protein has one entry. Of a few hundred thousand distinct CDR3 sequences listed, approximately 44% are singletons. Sequencing used peripheral blood or thyroid tissue (not recorded which). These receptors were taken from a woman younger than 30 with Graves' hyperthyroidism.

The chain uses TRBV24-1 and TRBJ2-7; TRBD1 agrees at 11 bases. The end of the DNA is better explained by TRBJ2-1, so the J call may be wrong. CDR1 and CDR2 from the germline V gene are KGHDR and SFDVKD. The CDR3 is 15 residues long. The CDR3 bases are TGTGCCACCAGTGACCCCGGACAGGGGGCCCATGAGCAGTTCTTC. Protein sequence: CATSDPGQGAHEQFF.

This clonotype was picked up many times. The rearrangement uses TRBV20-1 and TRBJ1-1, with unresolved D. The CDR3 spans 12 residues. CDR1 is DFQATT, CDR2 SNEGSKA, per germline (reference sequence). The V and J ends lost 2 bases and 1 base respectively, with 5 bases between them. The CDR3 protein is CSARYQNTEAFF. As DNA, the CDR3 is TGCAGTGCTAGATACCAGAACACTGAAGCTTTCTTT.

The chain joins TRBV7-4 to TRBJ2-1; the match to TRBD2 covers 14 bases. The V segment lost 1 base and the J segment 2 bases; nucleotides outside the gene matches: 13. CDR3 length: 21 amino acids. CDR1 SGHVT and CDR2 SQSDAQ come from the germline V gene. CDR3 in DNA: TGTGCCAGCAGCTTAGTGGGAGGGGCACGACTAGCGGGAGGGACCTACAATGAGCAGTTCTTC. Protein product: CASSLVGGARLAGGTYNEQFF.

With respect to this clonotype: A much more abundant neighbour one base away suggests this may be a read error. J is TRBJ1-4 and V is TRBV7-4; D possibly corresponds to TRBD1 (6 bases). There are 15 residues in the CDR3. The germline CDR1 and CDR2 sequences are SGHVT and SQSDAQ. CDR3: CASSPSGGAREKLLF. Here the CDR3 DNA reads TGTGCCAGCAGTCCCTCCGGGGGGGCGCGGGAAAAACTGCTTTTT.

This clonotype occurred many times. The CDR3 sequence is CATSEPGQGGYGYTF. CDR3 nucleotide sequence: TGTGCCACCAGTGAACCGGGACAGGGGGGCTATGGCTACACCTTC. This chain links TRBV24-1 with TRBJ1-2, with 11 bases aligning to TRBD1. V was clipped by 4 bases and J by 4 bases; unmatched bases: 4. This CDR3 contains 15 residues. The V gene's germline CDR1 is KGHDR and CDR2 SFDVKD.

This clonotype was counted only a few times. V usage is TRBV18 and J usage is TRBJ2-5; D remains unclear. Trimming stripped 3 bases from V and 10 bases from J, with 12 bases between. The CDR3 has 12 residues. Looked up from germline, CDR1 is KGHSH and CDR2 is LQKENI. The CDR3 spells CASSPSVWNQYF. CDR3 DNA sequence: TGTGCCAGCTCACCTTCCGTCTGGAACCAGTACTTC. Full variable domain (rest looked up from reference TRBV18 and TRBJ2-5): NAGVMQNPRHLVRRRGQEARLRCSPMKGHSHVYWYRQLPEEGLKFMVYLQKENIIDESGMPKERFSAEFPKEGPSILRIQQVVRGDSAAYFCASSPSVWNQYFGPGTRLLVL.

This clonotype was recorded at least ten times. The J gene is TRBJ2-5, the V gene TRBV7-9; a weak D match, TRBD1 (5 bases). V gave up 6 bases and J gave up 2 bases, with 13 bases separating them. Germline V gives CDR1 SEHNR, CDR2 FQNEAQ (reference sequence). This CDR3 is built from 14 residues. The CDR3 loop is CASRLQELQETQYF. For the CDR3, the DNA is TGTGCCAGCAGGCTACAGGAGCTTCAAGAGACCCAGTACTTC.

This clonotype was recorded many times. The chain joins TRBV9 to TRBJ1-1; D is unresolved. Trimming took 10 bases from V and 0 from J, leaving 13 bases between them. Per the germline V gene, CDR1 is SGDLS and CDR2 is YYNGEE. The CDR3 contains 13 residues. This CDR3 reads CASGGAVNTEAFF. CDR3 nucleotide sequence: TGTGCCTCCGGAGGTGCCGTGAACACTGAAGCTTTCTTT.

The rearrangement joins TRBV7-2 to TRBJ2-5; D perhaps matches TRBD2 (5 bases). The CDR3 totals 14 residues. V was pared by 4 bases and J by 6 bases, with 15 bases between. CDR1 SGHTA and CDR2 FQGNSA come from the germline V gene. This chain's CDR3 is CASSYVTSSQTQYF. The CDR3 coding sequence is TGTGCCAGCAGCTACGTTACTAGTTCCCAGACCCAGTACTTC.

The chain couples TRBV20-1 to TRBJ1-2; TRBD1 agrees at 7 bases. This CDR3 is built from 13 residues. CDR1 DFQATT and CDR2 SNEGSKA come from the germline V gene (reference sequence). Losses at the gene ends were 6 bases for V and 2 bases for J; bases not matched to a gene: 6. CDR3 sequence (DNA): TGCAGTGCCCGAGAGACAGGGAACTATGGCTACACCTTC. It yields the protein CSARETGNYGYTF.

This clonotype was seen at least ten times. V and J are TRBV5-6 and TRBJ2-2; weak D call: TRBD2 (6 bases). CDR3 size: 17 residues. With 2 bases removed from V and 2 bases from J, the gap between germline ends came to 16 bases. Germline V gives CDR1 SGHDT, CDR2 YYEEEE. CDR3: CASSLFGRKGNTGELFF. Here the CDR3 DNA reads TGTGCCAGCAGCTTATTCGGGAGAAAGGGTAACACCGGGGAGCTGTTTTTT.

This rearrangement joins TRBV7-6 to TRBJ1-6; D not resolved. The CDR3 covers 12 residues. The V gene lost 5 bases and the J gene lost 10 bases, with 9 bases spanning the gap. Per the germline V gene, CDR1 is SGHVS and CDR2 is FNYEAQ. The CDR3 reads CASSPTASPLHF. DNA for the CDR3: TGTGCCAGCAGCCCGACGGCCTCACCCCTCCACTTT.

This clonotype appeared many times. The genes are TRBV4-1 and TRBJ2-7; the match to TRBD2 covers 14 bases. Germline V lookup: CDR1 MGHRA, CDR2 YSYEKL. V trimming: 6 bases; J trimming: 2 bases; junction bases outside the gene matches: 9. The CDR3 has 17 amino acids. Written as DNA, the CDR3 is TGCGCCAGCAGTAGCCCGACTAGCGGGAGGGAAGCCTACGAGCAGTACTTC. Translated: CASSSPTSGREAYEQYF.

At least ten counts were recorded for this clonotype. The rearrangement links TRBV20-1 to TRBJ2-7, with 12 bases lining up with TRBD2. The germline V gene encodes CDR1 DFQATT and CDR2 SNEGSKA (reference sequence). Germline trimming cut 3 bases from V and 2 bases from J; bases unmatched to any gene: 5. The CDR3 has 15 amino acids. Here the CDR3 reads CSASELAGGTYEQYF. CDR3 DNA sequence: TGCAGTGCTAGCGAACTAGCGGGAGGAACCTACGAGCAGTACTTC.

The chain is built from TRBV29-1 and TRBJ1-2, with TRBD1 matching over 8 bases. TRBJ2-5 matches the DNA end more closely, so the J call is doubtful. The germline CDR1 and CDR2 sequences are SQVTM and ANQGSEA. The CDR3 runs to 15 residues. Here the CDR3 DNA reads TGCAGCGTTGAAGGCGAGACAGGGGATGGGGAGACCCAGTACTTC. Protein sequence: CSVEGETGDGETQYF.

This clonotype was observed at least ten times. The V and J genes are TRBV20-1 and TRBJ1-2; D is possibly TRBD1 (5 bases). The germline V gene encodes CDR1 DFQATT and CDR2 SNEGSKA (reference sequence). V lost 5 bases to trimming and J lost 7 bases, with 20 bases between them. There are 14 residues in the CDR3. The CDR3 DNA reads TGCAGTGCTGCCTCCTCGAGGGGACCCGTTGGCTACACCTTC. Its protein product is CSAASSRGPVGYTF.

This clonotype was detected ten times or more. The chain recombines TRBV12-3 or TRBV12-4 with TRBJ2-7, with no clear D. V was clipped by 7 bases and J by 2 bases, with 12 bases between them. The CDR3 loop spans 13 amino acids. CDR3 sequence reads: CASTVSGPYEQYF. The CDR3 region has the DNA TGTGCCAGCACCGTGTCGGGCCCCTACGAGCAGTACTTC.

V usage is TRBV29-1 and J usage is TRBJ1-4; D is unresolved. The germline V gene encodes CDR1 SQVTM and CDR2 ANQGSEA. The CDR3 extends over 11 amino acids. Between the trimmed V and J ends, which lost 2 bases and 8 bases, there was a span of 6 bases. The CDR3 region is CSVEIGEKLFF. The CDR3 nucleotides read TGCAGCGTTGAAATAGGCGAAAAACTGTTTTTT. Looking up the rest from reference TRBV29-1 and TRBJ1-4 gives the full variable domain: SAVISQKPSRDICQRGTSLTIQCQVDSQVTMMFWYRQQPGQSLTLIATANQGSEATYESGFVIDKFPISRPNLTFSTLTVSNMSPEDSSIYLCSVEIGEKLFFGSGTQLSVL.

This clonotype was recorded many times. The chain joins TRBV9 to TRBJ1-4; D is ambiguous. The length of the CDR3 is 15 residues. V lost 0 bases and J lost 4, with 10 bases in between. Germline values: CDR1 SGDLS, CDR2 YYNGEE. The CDR3 DNA reads as TGTGCCAGCAGCGTAGGCACAGCAAGTAATGAAAAACTGTTTTTT. Residues: CASSVGTASNEKLFF.

The chain carries TRBV7-6 and TRBJ2-7; 9 bases are shared with TRBD1. CDR1 and CDR2 (germline): SGHVS, FNYEAQ. This CDR3 is 11 amino acids long. CDR3 amino acids: CATTGGDEQYF. CDR3 nucleotides: TGTGCTACGACAGGGGGGGACGAGCAGTACTTC.

This clonotype was recorded many times. The V gene is TRBV4-1, the J gene TRBJ2-5; 7 nucleotides agree with TRBD1. The germline gives CDR1 MGHRA, CDR2 YSYEKL. The CDR3 is 15 residues long. V lost 0 bases, J lost 2 bases, and 3 bases stayed unmatched. CDR3 coding DNA: TGCGCCAGCAGCCAAGAGGACAGGCGACAAGAGACCCAGTACTTC. Encoded protein: CASSQEDRRQETQYF.

This clonotype was seen just once. This chain links TRBV14 with TRBJ2-5; the match to TRBD2 covers 11 bases. The CDR3 covers 16 residues. V trimming: 0 bases; J trimming: 3 bases; junction bases outside the gene matches: 3. CDR1 is SGHDN, CDR2 FVKESK, per germline. This CDR3 reads CASSQEGGLAEETQYF. The CDR3 nucleotides are TGTGCCAGCAGCCAAGAGGGGGGACTAGCGGAAGAGACCCAGTACTTC.

The chain couples TRBV6-2 or TRBV6-3 to TRBJ1-5, with D possibly TRBD1 on 6 matching bases. This CDR3 region has 17 residues. The germline gives CDR1 MNHEY, CDR2 SVGEGT. V gave up 2 bases and J gave up 7 bases, with 21 bases separating them. The CDR3 coding sequence is TGTGCCAGCAGTTACCCCCCTCCCGGGGGGCCTGGGCAGCCCCAGCATTTT. Translating gives CASSYPPPGGPGQPQHF.

This chain's CDR3 is CASRRALGETQHF. The CDR3 nucleotides read TGTGCCAGTAGGAGAGCATTGGGAGAGACCCAGCATTTT. The chain uses TRBV19 and TRBJ1-5; D is undetermined. Between the trimmed V and J ends, which lost 6 bases and 11 bases, there was a span of 17 bases. The CDR3 totals 13 residues. Looked up from germline, CDR1 is LNHDA and CDR2 is SQIVND (reference sequence).

Points on this clonotype: The junction does not match germline at one end; this may be a read error. The rearrangement links TRBV6-5 to TRBJ1-4; D might be TRBD1 (5 bases). Germline CDR1 MNHEY, CDR2 SVGAGI. The CDR3 is 14 residues long. CDR3 region: CASKRQTTNERLSF. The CDR3 nucleotides are TGTGCCAGCAAGAGACAGACAACTAATGAAAGACTGTCTTTT.